What follows are 21 T cell receptor beta chains derived from one specimen sequenced in a study of OX40 agonist ivuxolimab in advanced cancers. The protocol was immunoSEQ multiplex PCR, while the TCRdb copy is restricted to in-frame clones and leaves out a portion. The sample records some 74,000 clones, 80% to 95% being singletons. Sample: CD4+ or CD8+ T cells sorted from blood, taken in a trial of the OX40 agonist ivuxolimab. These receptors were taken from an adult with an advanced solid tumor such as melanoma, head and neck, liver or kidney cancer.

This clone was counted between two and nine times. The chain recombines TRBV7-3 with TRBJ2-7; D not resolved. Germline-derived CDR1 and CDR2 are SGHTA and FQGTGA. The ends were cut back, 1 base at V and 5 bases at J, with 9 bases in the middle. The CDR3 length is 13 residues. Here the CDR3 DNA reads TGTGCCAGCAGCTTAAGGCCATCTAACGAGCAGTACTTC. It codes for CASSLRPSNEQYF.

The rearrangement links TRBV7-9 to TRBJ2-7; D is tentatively TRBD1 or TRBD2 (7 bases each). With 5 bases removed from V and 0 bases from J, the gap between germline ends came to 17 bases. CDR1 is SEHNR and CDR2 is FQNEAQ in the germline V gene (reference sequence). The length of the CDR3 is 16 residues. The CDR3 is CASSRSSGGASYEQYF. The CDR3 bases are TGTGCCAGCAGCCGTAGTTCAGGGGGGGCCTCCTACGAGCAGTACTTC. Full variable domain (outside the CDR3, taken from reference TRBV7-9 and TRBJ2-7): DTGVSQNPRHKITKRGQNVTFRCDPISEHNRLYWYRQTLGQGPEFLTYFQNEAQLEKSRLLSDRFSAERPKGSFSTLEIQRTEQGDSAMYLCASSRSSGGASYEQYFGPGTRLTVT.

This rearrangement joins TRBV11-2 to TRBJ2-7, with D perhaps assigned TRBD1 or TRBD2 (5 bases each). Germline values: CDR1 SGHAT, CDR2 FQNNGV. The CDR3 runs to 14 residues. V was pared by 5 bases and J by 5 bases, with 16 bases between. The CDR3 sequence: CASSQQWDLNEQYF. In DNA form, the CDR3 reads TGTGCCAGCAGCCAACAGTGGGACCTGAACGAGCAGTACTTC.

CDR3 residues: CASSPFSPRSSYEQYF. As DNA, the CDR3 is TGTGCCAGCAGCCCATTTAGCCCCAGGAGCTCCTACGAGCAGTACTTC. The chain carries TRBV7-2 and TRBJ2-7, with unresolved D. The ends were cut back, 5 bases at V and 0 bases at J, with 17 bases in the middle. There are 16 residues in the CDR3. The germline CDR1 and CDR2 sequences are SGHTA and FQGNSA.

To note about this clone: At one of its ends the junction is not consistent with the germline gene, which may arise from a read error. V is TRBV28 and J is TRBJ2-7; TRBD2 might be the D (6 bases). The length of the CDR3 is 12 residues. CDR1 MDHEN and CDR2 SYDVKM come from the germline V gene. This CDR3 reads CASSFAAREASF. CDR3 sequence (DNA): TGTGCCAGCAGTTTCGCAGCCAGGGAGGCGTCTTTC.

The chain couples TRBV19 to TRBJ2-5, with TRBD2 as a possible D gene (5 bases). This CDR3 comprises 12 residues. The germline V gene has CDR1 LNHDA and CDR2 SQIVND (reference sequence). Trimming stripped 4 bases from V and 11 bases from J, with 14 bases between. The CDR3 reads CASSRGDRGQYF. The CDR3 DNA follows: TGTGCCAGTAGTAGGGGAGATCGGGGTCAGTACTTC. Combining the CDR3 with reference TRBV19 and TRBJ2-5 gives the whole variable domain DGGITQSPKYLFRKEGQNVTLSCEQNLNHDAMYWYRQDPGQGLRLIYYSQIVNDFQKGDIAEGYSVSREKKESFPLTVTSAQKNPTAFYLCASSRGDRGQYFGPGTRLLVL.

This clone was detected once. This sequence joins TRBV5-6 and TRBJ2-1, with 8 bases that match TRBD1. The CDR3 consists of 16 residues. The trim removed 0 bases at V and 5 bases at J, leaving 7 bases unmatched. Germline V CDR1 and CDR2: SGHDT, YYEEEE. The CDR3 loop reads CASSLGPGQGDNEQFF. The CDR3, as DNA: TGTGCCAGCAGCTTGGGGCCCGGACAGGGAGACAATGAGCAGTTCTTC. Variable domain in full (rest from reference TRBV5-6 and TRBJ2-1): DAGVTQSPTHLIKTRGQQVTLRCSPKSGHDTVSWYQQALGQGPQFIFQYYEEEERQRGNFPDRFSGHQFPNYSSELNVNALLLGDSALYLCASSLGPGQGDNEQFFGPGTRLTVL.

V usage is TRBV5-1 and J usage is TRBJ1-1; no clear D. The CDR3 loop spans 15 amino acids. V was pared by 0 bases and J by 4 bases, with 13 bases between. Germline assignment: CDR1 SGHRS and CDR2 YFSETQ. CDR3 sequence (DNA): TGCGCCAGCAGCTTGGGGGGATCGAGTTTCACTGAAGCTTTCTTT. This codes for CASSLGGSSFTEAFF.

V usage is TRBV18 and J usage is TRBJ1-5, with a possible D match to TRBD1 (5 bases). This CDR3 is 14 amino acids long. V lost 5 bases to trimming and J lost 3 bases, with 11 bases between them. In germline, CDR1 is KGHSH, CDR2 LQKENI. For the CDR3, the DNA is TGTGCCAGCTCAGCCGGGGACCACAATCAGCCCCAGCATTTT. Amino acid sequence: CASSAGDHNQPQHF.

The chain recombines TRBV7-7 with TRBJ2-5; D gene ambiguous. Germline V CDR1 and CDR2: SSHAT, FNYEAQ (reference sequence). This CDR3 has 14 residues. The DNA of the CDR3 is TGTGCTAGTCAAATTAGGGAAGGGCCAGAGACCCAGTACTTC. It specifies CASQIREGPETQYF.

This chain links TRBV5-1 with TRBJ2-5; TRBD2 is a possible D gene (5 bases). CDR1 is SGHRS, CDR2 YFSETQ, per germline. CDR3 size: 14 residues. Trimming shortened V by 7 bases and J by 1 base, and 14 bases separated the two germline ends. The CDR3 loop reads CASAVRTSQETQYF. CDR3 DNA sequence: TGCGCCAGCGCCGTTCGGACTTCCCAAGAGACCCAGTACTTC. The full variable domain, with the rest looked up from reference TRBV5-1 and TRBJ2-5, is KAGVTQTPRYLIKTRGQQVTLSCSPISGHRSVSWYQQTPGQGLQFLFEYFSETQRNKGNFPGRFSGRQFSNSRSEMNVSTLELGDSALYLCASAVRTSQETQYFGPGTRLLVL.

The rearrangement uses TRBV6-5 and TRBJ2-1; the D gene is possibly TRBD1 (5 bases). Trimming pared 2 bases from V and 9 bases from J, leaving 11 bases between. Germline CDR1 is MNHEY and CDR2 is SVGAGI. The CDR3 sequence is 13 residues long. This CDR3 is CASSYLQGSEQFF. Written as DNA, the CDR3 is TGTGCCAGCAGTTACCTTCAGGGTAGTGAGCAGTTCTTC.

The V call is TRBV11-2, the J call TRBJ2-1, with 7 bases fitting TRBD1. This CDR3 spans 15 amino acids. With V trimmed by 5 bases and J by 9 bases, 13 bases remained unmatched. In germline, CDR1 is SGHAT, CDR2 FQNNGV. The CDR3, as DNA: TGTGCCAGCAGCACACGGACAGGTTGGGTCAGTGAGCAGTTCTTC. As protein: CASSTRTGWVSEQFF.

The chain couples TRBV5-1 to TRBJ2-5; D unresolved. The CDR3 totals 14 residues. CDR1 is SGHRS and CDR2 is YFSETQ in the germline V gene. V lost 5 bases, J lost 2 bases, and 13 bases lay in between. CDR3 sequence reads: CASRRTGPQETQYF. DNA for the CDR3: TGCGCCAGCAGACGGACCGGGCCGCAAGAGACCCAGTACTTC.

This clone has a handful of counts. The V call is TRBV25-1, the J call TRBJ1-1; no clear D gene. V gave up 4 bases and J gave up 1 base, with 7 bases separating them. The CDR3 spans 13 residues. Germline CDR1 and CDR2: MGHDK and SYGVNS. CDR3: CASSGVSNTEAFF. In DNA form, the CDR3 reads TGTGCCAGCAGTGGGGTCTCGAACACTGAAGCTTTCTTT.

V usage is TRBV19 and J usage is TRBJ2-5, with a tentative D call TRBD1 (6 bases). This CDR3 comprises 15 residues. V was trimmed by 3 bases and J by 7 bases, leaving 18 bases between them. Germline V gene data show CDR1 as LNHDA and CDR2 as SQIVND (reference sequence). The CDR3 region has the DNA TGTGCCAGTAGTATTGAGGTCAGGGGACCCGGGACCCAGTACTTC. It specifies CASSIEVRGPGTQYF.

The chain recombines TRBV11-2 with TRBJ2-5; 8 bases are shared with TRBD2. The CDR3 totals 14 residues. Germline values: CDR1 SGHAT, CDR2 FQNNGV. With V trimmed by 3 bases and J by 5 bases, 5 bases remained unmatched. CDR3 bases: TGTGCCAGCAGCTTCGGGACTAGTCGGGAGACCCAGTACTTC. Translated, it gives CASSFGTSRETQYF.

This rearrangement joins TRBV5-4 to TRBJ2-7, with 9 bases lining up with TRBD2. Trimming at V came to 4 bases and at J to 4 bases, leaving 15 bases not matched to a gene. CDR3 size: 17 residues. Looked up from germline, CDR1 is SGHNT and CDR2 is YYREEE (reference sequence). The DNA of the CDR3 is TGTGCCAGCAGCCCCCTCGGAAGCGGGGGGACATTTTACGAGCAGTACTTC. Translating it yields CASSPLGSGGTFYEQYF.

CDR3 residues: CASSLGTDSGNTIYF. The CDR3 bases are TGCGCCAGCAGCCTTGGGACGGACTCTGGAAACACCATATATTTT. The rearrangement joins TRBV5-1 to TRBJ1-3; D perhaps matches TRBD1 (5 bases). The CDR3 covers 15 residues. The V and J ends lost 4 bases and 0 bases respectively, with 11 bases between them. Germline V lookup: CDR1 SGHRS, CDR2 YFSETQ.

The V and J genes are TRBV6-1 and TRBJ1-3, with D hard to call. The germline V gene has CDR1 MNHNS and CDR2 SASEGT. Trimming pared 6 bases from V and 6 bases from J, leaving 12 bases between. This CDR3 is built from 13 residues. The CDR3 loop is CASRTRTLNTIYF. CDR3 in DNA: TGTGCCAGCAGGACCAGGACTCTAAACACCATATATTTT.

The chain employs TRBV4-1 and TRBJ2-7, with D hard to call. The CDR3 runs 15 residues. Trimming cost V 0 bases and J 6 bases, with 15 bases left between them. Germline V gene data show CDR1 as MGHRA and CDR2 as YSYEKL. This chain's CDR3 is CASSQDLFRRTEQYF. The CDR3 nucleotides are TGCGCCAGCAGCCAAGATCTTTTTAGGAGAACCGAGCAGTACTTC.